This T cell receptor (beta chain) originates from a study of memory CD4+ T cells and cytomegalovirus serostatus. Germline V gene sequence: CDR1 SGHRS, CDR2 YFSETQ. This CDR3 has 16 residues. Trimming removed 4 bases from V and 7 bases from J; junction bases left unmatched: 8. The repertoire was sequenced with immunoSEQ multiplex PCR; TCRdb's copy has only in-frame clones and lacks some. The sample contains almost 45,000 clones, around three quarters of which appear only once. The sort gate was single viable CD3+CD4+CD8-CD45RO+ cells for memory CD4+ T cells. The rearrangement links TRBV5-1 to TRBJ1-4; TRBD1 matches 12 bases. This clonotype originated in an adult in good health and CMV-seronegative. The sample consisted of memory CD4+ T cells from blood. The CDR3 bases are TGCGCCAGCAGCCCGGGACAGGGGGCGCTTAGTGAAAAACTGTTTTTT. Amino acids: CASSPGQGALSEKLFF.